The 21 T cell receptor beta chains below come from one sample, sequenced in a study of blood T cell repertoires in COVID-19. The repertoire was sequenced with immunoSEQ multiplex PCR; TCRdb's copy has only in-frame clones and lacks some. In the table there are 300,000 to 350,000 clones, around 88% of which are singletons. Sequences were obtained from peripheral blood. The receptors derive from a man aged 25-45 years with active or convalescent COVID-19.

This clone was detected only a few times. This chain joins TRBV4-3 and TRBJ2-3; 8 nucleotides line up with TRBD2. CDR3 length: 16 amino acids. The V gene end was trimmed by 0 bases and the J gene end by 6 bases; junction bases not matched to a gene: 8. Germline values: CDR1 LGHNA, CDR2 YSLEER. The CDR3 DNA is TGCGCCAGCAGCCAAGAAGGAAGAGCGGGAGTGGATACGCAGTATTTT. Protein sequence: CASSQEGRAGVDTQYF.

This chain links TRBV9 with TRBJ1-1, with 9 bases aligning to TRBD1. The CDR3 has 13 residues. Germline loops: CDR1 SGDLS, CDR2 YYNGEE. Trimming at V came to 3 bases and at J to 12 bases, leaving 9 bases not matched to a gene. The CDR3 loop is CASSARQGDVTFF. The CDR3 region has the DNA TGTGCCAGCAGCGCCCGACAGGGGGATGTGACTTTCTTT.

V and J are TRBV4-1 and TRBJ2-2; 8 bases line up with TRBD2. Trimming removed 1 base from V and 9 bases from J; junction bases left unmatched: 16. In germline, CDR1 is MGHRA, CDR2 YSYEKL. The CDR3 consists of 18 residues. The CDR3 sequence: CASSQVGEGASGYRELFF. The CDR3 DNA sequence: TGCGCCAGCAGCCAAGTCGGGGAGGGTGCTAGCGGGTACCGGGAGCTGTTTTTT.

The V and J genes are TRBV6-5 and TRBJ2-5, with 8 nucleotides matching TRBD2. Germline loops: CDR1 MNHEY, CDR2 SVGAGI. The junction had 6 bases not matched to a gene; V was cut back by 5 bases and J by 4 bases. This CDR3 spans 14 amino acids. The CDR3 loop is CASSPPGGSETQYF. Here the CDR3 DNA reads TGTGCCAGCAGTCCTCCGGGAGGGTCAGAGACCCAGTACTTC.

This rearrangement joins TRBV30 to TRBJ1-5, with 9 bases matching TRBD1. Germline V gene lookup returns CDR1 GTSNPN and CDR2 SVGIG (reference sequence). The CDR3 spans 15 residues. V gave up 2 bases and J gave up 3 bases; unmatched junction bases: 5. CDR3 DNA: TGTGCCTGGAGTCGGACAGGGGTTAACAATCAGCCCCAGCATTTT. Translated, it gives CAWSRTGVNNQPQHF.

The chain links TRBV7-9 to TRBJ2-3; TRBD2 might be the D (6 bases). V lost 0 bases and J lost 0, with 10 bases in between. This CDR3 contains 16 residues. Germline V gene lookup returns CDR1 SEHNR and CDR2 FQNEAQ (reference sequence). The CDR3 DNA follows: TGTGCCAGCAGCTTAGCCGGGACTGGTAGCACAGATACGCAGTATTTT. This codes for CASSLAGTGSTDTQYF.

In nucleotides, the CDR3 is TGTGCCAGCAGTTTCAACGGCGGGGAGCTGTTTTTT. This gives the protein CASSFNGGELFF. J is TRBJ2-2 and V is TRBV12-3 or TRBV12-4; D call uncertain. The germline V and J ends were trimmed by 3 bases and 7 bases, with 6 bases remaining between them. The CDR3 is 12 residues long.

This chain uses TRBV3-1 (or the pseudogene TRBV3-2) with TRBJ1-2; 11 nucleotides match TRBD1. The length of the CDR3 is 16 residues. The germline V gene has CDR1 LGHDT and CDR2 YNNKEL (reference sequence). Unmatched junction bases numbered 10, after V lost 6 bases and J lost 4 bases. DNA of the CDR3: TGTGCCAGCAGTCAAACACCGGGACAGGGGGTCTATGGCTACACCTTC. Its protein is CASSQTPGQGVYGYTF.

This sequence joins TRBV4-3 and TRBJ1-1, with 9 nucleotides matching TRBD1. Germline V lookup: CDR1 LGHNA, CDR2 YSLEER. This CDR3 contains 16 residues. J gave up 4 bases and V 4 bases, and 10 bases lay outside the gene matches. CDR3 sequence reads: CASSPRTGGWGTEAFF. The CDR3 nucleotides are TGCGCCAGCAGCCCACGAACAGGGGGCTGGGGCACTGAAGCTTTCTTT.

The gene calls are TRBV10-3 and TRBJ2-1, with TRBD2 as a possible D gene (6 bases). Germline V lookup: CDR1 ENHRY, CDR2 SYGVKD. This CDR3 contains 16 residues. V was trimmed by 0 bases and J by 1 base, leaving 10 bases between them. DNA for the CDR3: TGTGCCATCAGTGAGTCCGGGGGAATTTCCTACAATGAGCAGTTCTTC. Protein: CAISESGGISYNEQFF.

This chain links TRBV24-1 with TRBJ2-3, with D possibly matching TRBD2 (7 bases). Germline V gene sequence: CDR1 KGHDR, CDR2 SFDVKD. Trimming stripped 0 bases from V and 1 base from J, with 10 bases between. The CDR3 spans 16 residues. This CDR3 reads CATSDLDGGRTDTQYF. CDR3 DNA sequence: TGTGCCACCAGTGATTTGGACGGGGGGCGCACAGATACGCAGTATTTT.

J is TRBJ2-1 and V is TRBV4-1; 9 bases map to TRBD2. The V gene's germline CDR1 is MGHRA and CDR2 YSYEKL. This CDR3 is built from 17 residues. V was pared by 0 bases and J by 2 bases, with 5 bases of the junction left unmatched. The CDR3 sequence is CASSQDVRGGPYNEQFF. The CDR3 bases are TGCGCCAGCAGCCAAGATGTGCGGGGGGGCCCCTACAATGAGCAGTTCTTC.

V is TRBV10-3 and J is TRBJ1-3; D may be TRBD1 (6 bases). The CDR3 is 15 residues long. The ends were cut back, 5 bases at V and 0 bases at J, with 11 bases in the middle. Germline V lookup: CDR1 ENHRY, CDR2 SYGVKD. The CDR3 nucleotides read TGTGCCATCAGTCCCTTGACAGGCTCTGGAAACACCATATATTTT. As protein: CAISPLTGSGNTIYF.

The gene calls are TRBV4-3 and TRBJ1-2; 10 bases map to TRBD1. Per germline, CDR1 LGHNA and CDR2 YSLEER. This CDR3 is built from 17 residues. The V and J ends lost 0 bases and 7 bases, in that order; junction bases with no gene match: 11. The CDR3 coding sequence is TGCGCCAGCAGCCAAGACTTAGGGGGACAGGGGAGTTTTGGCTACACCTTC. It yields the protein CASSQDLGGQGSFGYTF.

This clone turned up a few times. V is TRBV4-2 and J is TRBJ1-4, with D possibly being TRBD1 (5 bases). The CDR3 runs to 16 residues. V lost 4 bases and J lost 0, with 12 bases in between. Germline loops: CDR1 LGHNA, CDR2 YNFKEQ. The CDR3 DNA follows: TGTGCCAGCAGCCGACAGACGGCTGCAACTAATGAAAAACTGTTTTTT. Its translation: CASSRQTAATNEKLFF.

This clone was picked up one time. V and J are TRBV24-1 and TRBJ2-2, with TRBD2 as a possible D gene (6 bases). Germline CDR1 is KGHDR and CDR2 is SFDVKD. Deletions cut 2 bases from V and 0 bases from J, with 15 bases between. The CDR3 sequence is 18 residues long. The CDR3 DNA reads TGTGCCACCAGTGATTGGGGGGTAAGGGGTCCGAACACCGGGGAGCTGTTTTTT. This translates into CATSDWGVRGPNTGELFF.

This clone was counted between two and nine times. CDR3 DNA sequence: TGCGCCAGCAGCCATGTATACCGGGACAGAAGAAACTATGGCTACACCTTC. Translating gives CASSHVYRDRRNYGYTF. The chain uses TRBV4-1 and TRBJ1-2; 7 nucleotides agree with TRBD1. CDR3 size: 17 residues. Germline lookup yields CDR1 MGHRA and CDR2 YSYEKL. Trimming at V came to 3 bases and at J to 2 bases, leaving 12 bases not matched to a gene.

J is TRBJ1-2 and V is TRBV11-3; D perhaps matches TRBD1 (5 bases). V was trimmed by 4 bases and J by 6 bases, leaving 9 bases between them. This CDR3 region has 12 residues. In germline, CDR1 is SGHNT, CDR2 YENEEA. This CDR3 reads CASSSRRDGYTF. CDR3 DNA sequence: TGTGCCAGCAGCTCACGCAGGGATGGCTACACCTTC.

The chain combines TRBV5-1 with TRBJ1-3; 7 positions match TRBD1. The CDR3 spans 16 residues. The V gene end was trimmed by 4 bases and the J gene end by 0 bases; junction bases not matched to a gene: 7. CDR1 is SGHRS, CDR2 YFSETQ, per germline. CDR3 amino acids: CASSIQGDLSGNTIYF. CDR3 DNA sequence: TGCGCCAGCAGCATCCAGGGGGACCTCTCTGGAAACACCATATATTTT. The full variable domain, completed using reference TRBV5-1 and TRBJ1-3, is KAGVTQTPRYLIKTRGQQVTLSCSPISGHRSVSWYQQTPGQGLQFLFEYFSETQRNKGNFPGRFSGRQFSNSRSEMNVSTLELGDSALYLCASSIQGDLSGNTIYFGEGSWLTVV.

In DNA form, the CDR3 reads TGTGCCAGCAGCTTGGTCCGGGACACCCAGTTCTTC. Translated, it gives CASSLVRDTQFF. The chain carries TRBV5-6 and TRBJ2-1; possibly TRBD1 for D (6 bases). Trimming took 0 bases from V and 13 from J, leaving 11 bases between them. CDR1 is SGHDT and CDR2 is YYEEEE in the germline V gene. The CDR3 has 12 residues. The full variable domain, in which reference TRBV5-6 and TRBJ2-1 provide the parts outside the CDR3, is DAGVTQSPTHLIKTRGQQVTLRCSPKSGHDTVSWYQQALGQGPQFIFQYYEEEERQRGNFPDRFSGHQFPNYSSELNVNALLLGDSALYLCASSLVRDTQFFGPGTRLTVL.

The chain's CDR3 is CASSQVAGGSPLHF. The DNA of the CDR3 is TGCGCCAGCAGCCAAGTGGCAGGGGGCTCACCCCTCCACTTT. The gene calls are TRBV4-3 and TRBJ1-6; 8 bases are a match to TRBD1. Germline CDR1 LGHNA, CDR2 YSLEER. CDR3 length equals 14 residues. Losses at the gene ends were 1 base for V and 10 bases for J; bases not matched to a gene: 3.